A selection of T cell receptor beta chains follows, all from one sample in a study of CD8 T cells in ankylosing spondylitis. TCRdb passed the 5' RACE reads through MiXCR, listing each CDR3 protein once. The sample lists approximately 340,000 distinct CDR3 sequences, roughly 14% seen once, with around 1% in the top ten. Sequences were obtained from blood, either unsorted or a sorted T cell fraction (not recorded which). The receptors here all came from a male donor with ankylosing spondylitis or in good health (not recorded which). Each CDR3 is given with its conserved first and last residue. Fields, in order: CDR3 protein, J gene, D gene, V gene. The D gene is left open where the match is weak.

CASSQNGQPNTEAFF | TRBJ1-1 | . | TRBV4-2
CASSLSLTEIYGYTF | TRBJ1-2 | . | TRBV4-1
CASSPTGSRYGYTF | TRBJ1-2 | . | TRBV12-3/TRBV12-4
CASSHSGGYNEQFF | TRBJ2-1 | TRBD2 | TRBV3-1
CAIRGGTHETQYF | TRBJ2-5 | . | TRBV10-3
CASTLTMNTEAFF | TRBJ1-1 | . | TRBV5-5
CASTLKGYEQFF | TRBJ2-1 | . | TRBV12-3/TRBV12-4
CASSPPGQGTNEQFF | TRBJ2-1 | TRBD1 | TRBV5-1
CASSWTGLEYGYTF | TRBJ1-2 | TRBD1 | TRBV19
CASSEGERGVPNEQFF | TRBJ2-1 | TRBD2 | TRBV2
CASSLARDRNTEAFF | TRBJ1-1 | TRBD1 | TRBV7-9
CASSQSIVGETQYF | TRBJ2-5 | . | TRBV3-1
CATSVEENYGYTF | TRBJ1-2 | . | TRBV15
CASSLARDFNYNEQFF | TRBJ2-1 | . | TRBV7-9
CASSAGTSVQQFF | TRBJ2-1 | TRBD2 | TRBV6-1
CASTGGNNSPLHF | TRBJ1-6 | . | TRBV10-2
CASSQGVTGYTF | TRBJ1-2 | TRBD1 | TRBV2
CASSKGQGEANEKLFF | TRBJ1-4 | TRBD1 | TRBV5-1
CSARATGTGGTEAFF | TRBJ1-1 | TRBD1 | TRBV20-1
CASSKVARAQETQYF | TRBJ2-5 | . | TRBV21-1
CASTGDLNTEAFF | TRBJ1-1 | . | TRBV6-1
CASKLGAPYQETQYF | TRBJ2-5 | . | TRBV28
CASSSPPNKNTEAFF | TRBJ1-1 | . | TRBV12-3/TRBV12-4
CASSLRGRAPDTQYF | TRBJ2-3 | TRBD2 | TRBV7-6
CASSRQGVSTDTQYF | TRBJ2-3 | . | TRBV12-3/TRBV12-4
CASSPSVSTDTQYF | TRBJ2-3 | . | TRBV7-2
CASSPPRGAFLFANTGELFF | TRBJ2-2 | . | TRBV27
CASSKTGVNTEAFF | TRBJ1-1 | . | TRBV5-5
CASRTSGSNGELFF | TRBJ2-2 | TRBD2 | TRBV12-3/TRBV12-4
CSARVRTGRDEQFF | TRBJ2-1 | . | TRBV29-1
CSVPRREETQYF | TRBJ2-5 | . | TRBV29-1
CASSQVGGYEQFF | TRBJ2-1 | . | TRBV14
CASSLSPYDRAYRSSYEQYF | TRBJ2-7 | TRBD1 | TRBV13
CASSFQGGYNEQFF | TRBJ2-1 | . | TRBV5-6
CASSRGQGSDTQYF | TRBJ2-3 | TRBD1 | TRBV6-1
CSAARDRASHEQFF | TRBJ2-1 | TRBD1 | TRBV20-1
CASSLGYMAPQHF | TRBJ1-5 | . | TRBV7-2
CASSLVVTSGDTQYF | TRBJ2-3 | TRBD2 | TRBV7-2
CASSLRTGDPNYGYTF | TRBJ1-2 | TRBD1 | TRBV5-1
CASSLVSQYEQYF | TRBJ2-7 | . | TRBV5-1
CASRNYDRSAYEQYF | TRBJ2-7 | . | TRBV12-3/TRBV12-4
CASSLGGGVANQPQHF | TRBJ1-5 | . | TRBV11-2